Presented here are 30 T cell receptor beta chains from one specimen sequenced in a study of tumor-infiltrating lymphocytes in localized non-small cell lung cancer. This table comes from immunoSEQ multiplex PCR, and its TCRdb copy is limited to in-frame clones, with some not included. The sample holds around 15,000 clones; approximately 62% are singletons and the top ten take 5% to 6%. Sequenced: lung tumor tissue. All receptors derive from a human donor with non-small cell lung cancer.

V is TRBV6-4 and J is TRBJ2-7; D ambiguous. V gave up 6 bases and J gave up 5 bases, with 14 bases separating them. Germline V lookup: CDR1 MRHNA, CDR2 SNTAGT. This CDR3 has 13 amino acids. The CDR3 DNA reads as TGTGCCAGCAGCGATACAAACAGCGACGAGCAGTACTTC. Protein product: CASSDTNSDEQYF.

V and J are TRBV6-6 and TRBJ2-1; D gene unclear. There are 11 residues in the CDR3. The germline V gene has CDR1 MNHNY and CDR2 SVGAGI (reference sequence). Here the CDR3 reads CVTSVMNEQFF. The CDR3 DNA reads as TGTGTCACCTCGGTTATGAATGAGCAGTTCTTC.

This clone was observed a handful of times. The chain uses TRBV6-4 and TRBJ2-3, with 14 bases fitting TRBD2. With V trimmed by 0 bases and J by 7 bases, 3 bases remained unmatched. The CDR3 has 16 residues. Germline assignment: CDR1 MRHNA and CDR2 SNTAGT. DNA of the CDR3: TGTGCCAGCAGTGACTCCGGGACTAGCGGGAGCAATACGCAGTATTTT. It yields the protein CASSDSGTSGSNTQYF.

The gene calls are TRBV6-4 and TRBJ1-5; D unclear. Trimming pared 3 bases from V and 2 bases from J, leaving 8 bases between. CDR1 and CDR2 (germline): MRHNA, SNTAGT. This CDR3 has 14 amino acids. The CDR3 DNA sequence: TGTGCCAGCAGTGAAGAGATCGGCAATCAGCCCCAGCATTTT. Amino acids: CASSEEIGNQPQHF.

The chain joins TRBV9 to TRBJ2-5; 9 nucleotides agree with TRBD1. CDR3 length equals 16 residues. The ends lost 0 bases at V and 2 bases at J; junction bases unmatched: 5. Looked up from germline, CDR1 is SGDLS and CDR2 is YYNGEE. The CDR3 here is CASSVALGQGQETQYF. CDR3 coding DNA: TGTGCCAGCAGCGTAGCTTTGGGACAGGGTCAAGAGACCCAGTACTTC.

This clone was counted only a few times. The chain couples TRBV19 to TRBJ2-1; D gene uncertain. The CDR3 has 13 amino acids. The germline V gene has CDR1 LNHDA and CDR2 SQIVND (reference sequence). Trimming removed 7 bases from V and 4 bases from J, with 11 bases in between. The CDR3 coding sequence is TGTGCCAGTACCTACTCCCGGTACAATGAGCAGTTCTTC. It translates to CASTYSRYNEQFF.

This chain connects TRBV20-1 to TRBJ2-1, with D hard to call. CDR3 length: 11 residues. Germline assignment: CDR1 DFQATT and CDR2 SNEGSKA (reference sequence). Trimming shortened V by 3 bases and J by 5 bases, and 5 bases separated the two germline ends. CDR3 sequence reads: CSASENNEQFF. The DNA of the CDR3 is TGCAGTGCTAGTGAAAACAATGAGCAGTTCTTC.

The rearrangement joins TRBV6-6 to TRBJ2-7; 7 positions agree with TRBD1. The CDR3 length is 15 residues. Losses at the gene ends were 4 bases for V and 5 bases for J; bases not matched to a gene: 11. The germline CDR1 and CDR2 sequences are MNHNY and SVGAGI (reference sequence). For the CDR3, the DNA is TGTGCCAGCAGTTCCGCGACAGGGTCGGAAGACGAGCAGTACTTC. Translated: CASSSATGSEDEQYF.

This sequence joins TRBV18 and TRBJ1-1, with 8 bases fitting TRBD1. With 3 bases clipped from V and 3 bases from J, the junction kept 6 bases outside the gene matches. From germline, CDR1 is KGHSH and CDR2 LQKENI. The CDR3 has 15 amino acids. This CDR3 is CASSPRQGIDTEAFF. The CDR3 DNA is TGTGCCAGCTCACCTCGACAGGGGATCGACACTGAAGCTTTCTTT.

The chain joins TRBV18 to TRBJ1-1, with D hard to call. The germline gives CDR1 KGHSH, CDR2 LQKENI. The CDR3 extends over 13 amino acids. Trimming removed 4 bases from V and 5 bases from J, with 11 bases in between. CDR3 coding DNA: TGTGCCAGCTCACTGGATAAAGTGACTGAAGCTTTCTTT. Amino acids: CASSLDKVTEAFF. Complete variable domain (other parts from reference TRBV18 and TRBJ1-1): NAGVMQNPRHLVRRRGQEARLRCSPMKGHSHVYWYRQLPEEGLKFMVYLQKENIIDESGMPKERFSAEFPKEGPSILRIQQVVRGDSAAYFCASSLDKVTEAFFGQGTRLTVV.

V and J are TRBV15 and TRBJ2-1; 10 nucleotides match TRBD1. Trimming took 7 bases from V and 9 from J; bases not matched to a gene: 12. This CDR3 is built from 15 residues. Looked up from germline, CDR1 is LNHNV and CDR2 is YYDKDF (reference sequence). The CDR3 spells CATIPWGTGVGEQFF. In DNA, the CDR3 is TGTGCCACCATCCCGTGGGGGACAGGGGTAGGTGAGCAGTTCTTC.

The chain combines TRBV7-9 with TRBJ2-5; 9 nucleotides line up with TRBD1. The CDR3 consists of 15 residues. Per germline, CDR1 SEHNR and CDR2 FQNEAQ (reference sequence). J was trimmed by 2 bases and V by 5 bases; bases with no gene match: 6. The CDR3 is CASSRDRVNQETQYF. CDR3 DNA: TGTGCCAGCAGCCGGGACAGGGTTAATCAAGAGACCCAGTACTTC.

This sequence joins TRBV4-2 and TRBJ2-7; D perhaps matches TRBD1 (5 bases). The CDR3 is 15 amino acids. CDR1 is LGHNA and CDR2 is YNFKEQ in the germline V gene. V shed 0 bases and J shed 4 bases, with 13 bases lying between them. The CDR3 spells CASSQDLRGWYEQYF. The CDR3 bases are TGTGCCAGCAGCCAAGATCTAAGGGGTTGGTACGAGCAGTACTTC.

The CDR3 region has the DNA TGTGCCAGCAAGAGAACGATGGAAGAGACCCAGTACTTC. This translates into CASKRTMEETQYF. This sequence joins TRBV27 and TRBJ2-5; D is unresolved. This CDR3 comprises 13 residues. Germline V lookup: CDR1 MNHEY, CDR2 SMNVEV (reference sequence). V was trimmed by 7 bases and J by 3 bases, leaving 12 bases between them.

The chain links TRBV19 to TRBJ2-1; maybe TRBD1 (6 bases). Deletions cut 2 bases from V and 7 bases from J, with 18 bases between. The CDR3 covers 16 residues. Germline V gives CDR1 LNHDA, CDR2 SQIVND (reference sequence). CDR3 sequence (DNA): TGTGCCAGTAGTATATCGGGGACACATAAAAGGAATGAGCAGTTCTTC. Translation gives CASSISGTHKRNEQFF. Supplemented by reference TRBV19 and TRBJ2-1, the full variable domain reads DGGITQSPKYLFRKEGQNVTLSCEQNLNHDAMYWYRQDPGQGLRLIYYSQIVNDFQKGDIAEGYSVSREKKESFPLTVTSAQKNPTAFYLCASSISGTHKRNEQFFGPGTRLTVL.

This clone is a singleton in its sample. The V gene is TRBV7-9, the J gene TRBJ1-2; D ambiguous. Trimming pared 3 bases from V and 2 bases from J, leaving 7 bases between. The germline V gene encodes CDR1 SEHNR and CDR2 FQNEAQ (reference sequence). This CDR3 is built from 13 residues. The CDR3 region is CASSFLENYGYTF. In DNA form, the CDR3 reads TGTGCCAGCAGCTTTCTAGAGAACTATGGCTACACCTTC.

This clone was observed a single time. The chain links TRBV11-2 to TRBJ2-1, with 8 bases lining up with TRBD2. Germline lookup yields CDR1 SGHAT and CDR2 FQNNGV. The trim removed 3 bases at V and 0 bases at J, leaving 1 base unmatched. The CDR3 is made up of 15 amino acids. CDR3 residues: CASSLSGSSYNEQFF. The DNA for the CDR3 is TGTGCCAGCAGCTTGAGCGGGAGCTCCTACAATGAGCAGTTCTTC.

The rearrangement links TRBV14 to TRBJ2-2; 11 bases match TRBD2. V gave up 6 bases and J gave up 5 bases; unmatched junction bases: 5. The germline V gene has CDR1 SGHDN and CDR2 FVKESK. The CDR3 has 15 residues. CDR3 region: CASSSGTSGTGELFF. The CDR3 DNA reads as TGTGCCAGCAGTTCCGGGACTAGCGGAACCGGGGAGCTGTTTTTT.

This clone has only a few counts. The chain couples TRBV6-5 to TRBJ2-7; D may be TRBD1 or TRBD2 (5 bases each). This CDR3 is 15 amino acids long. Germline V gene data show CDR1 as MNHEY and CDR2 as SVGAGI. Trimming removed 0 bases at V and 4 bases at J, with 13 bases between. The CDR3 DNA is TGTGCCAGCAGTTACTCTGGGGACGGACGATACGAGCAGTACTTC. It yields the protein CASSYSGDGRYEQYF.

The sample holds a few counts of this clone. The gene calls are TRBV29-1 and TRBJ2-3; 7 bases align to TRBD2. Germline V lookup: CDR1 SQVTM, CDR2 ANQGSEA. The CDR3 contains 14 residues. After removal of 6 bases from V and 2 bases from J, the junction contained 8 bases not matched to a gene. The CDR3 loop reads CSVVLAELTDTQYF. CDR3 coding DNA: TGCAGCGTAGTCCTAGCGGAACTCACAGATACGCAGTATTTT.

The V and J genes are TRBV10-1 and TRBJ2-7, with 8 bases lining up with TRBD2. CDR1 and CDR2 from the germline V gene are WNHNN and SYGVQD (reference sequence). The CDR3 totals 14 residues. J lost 3 bases, V lost 2 bases, and 3 bases had no gene match. The CDR3 is CASSESGSGYEQYF. CDR3 nucleotide sequence: TGCGCCAGCAGTGAGAGCGGGAGTGGCTACGAGCAGTACTTC.

The V gene is TRBV11-2, the J gene TRBJ2-5; D is ambiguous. Germline loops: CDR1 SGHAT, CDR2 FQNNGV. There are 15 residues in the CDR3. V lost 5 bases and J lost 5, with 18 bases in between. This CDR3 is CASSPDRATPETQYF. Written as DNA, the CDR3 is TGTGCCAGCAGCCCAGACCGGGCCACCCCGGAGACCCAGTACTTC.

This rearrangement joins TRBV5-6 to TRBJ1-2; TRBD1 matches 10 bases. Germline values: CDR1 SGHDT, CDR2 YYEEEE. The CDR3 extends over 13 amino acids. The J segment lost 4 bases and the V segment lost 3 bases, leaving 0 bases of the junction unmatched. The DNA for the CDR3 is TGTGCCAGCAGCTGGGACAGGGGCTATGGCTACACCTTC. Translating it yields CASSWDRGYGYTF.

V is TRBV6-1 and J is TRBJ2-3; tentatively, D is TRBD1 or TRBD2 (5 bases each). V shed 2 bases and J shed 4 bases, with 16 bases lying between them. The CDR3 has 16 residues. CDR1 and CDR2 from the germline V gene are MNHNS and SASEGT. CDR3 in DNA: TGTGCCAGCAGTGAAAGAGGGGACGGAACTTCAGATACGCAGTATTTT. Translating it yields CASSERGDGTSDTQYF.

This clone was seen only once. The chain employs TRBV28 and TRBJ1-1, with a weak D call TRBD1 (5 bases). V was pared by 7 bases and J by 9 bases, with 12 bases between. The CDR3 loop spans 11 amino acids. Per germline, CDR1 MDHEN and CDR2 SYDVKM. The CDR3 DNA reads as TGTGCCAGCACCTCAGACAGACAAGCTTTCTTT. This translates into CASTSDRQAFF.

This chain joins TRBV30 and TRBJ2-1; D is uncertain. The CDR3 loop spans 12 amino acids. Germline V gene sequence: CDR1 GTSNPN, CDR2 SVGIG (reference sequence). Deletions cut 2 bases from V and 9 bases from J, with 11 bases between. DNA for the CDR3: TGTGCCTGGAGTTTGTCTGGCCCTGAGCAGTTCTTC. Its translation: CAWSLSGPEQFF.

V and J are TRBV7-9 and TRBJ2-3; 9 nucleotides agree with TRBD2. The CDR3 runs to 14 residues. CDR1 SEHNR and CDR2 FQNEAQ come from the germline V gene (reference sequence). V trimming: 2 bases; J trimming: 8 bases; junction bases outside the gene matches: 5. The CDR3 sequence is CASSLRAGGLTQYF. In DNA, the CDR3 is TGTGCCAGCAGCTTAAGAGCGGGAGGCCTTACGCAGTATTTT. The variable domain in full, with the rest retrieved from reference TRBV7-9 and TRBJ2-3, is DTGVSQNPRHKITKRGQNVTFRCDPISEHNRLYWYRQTLGQGPEFLTYFQNEAQLEKSRLLSDRFSAERPKGSFSTLEIQRTEQGDSAMYLCASSLRAGGLTQYFGPGTRLTVL.

The rearrangement uses TRBV30 and TRBJ1-4, with D perhaps TRBD1 (6 bases). There are 14 residues in the CDR3. Per the germline V gene, CDR1 is GTSNPN and CDR2 is SVGIG (reference sequence). V shed 4 bases and J shed 7 bases, with 16 bases lying between them. The CDR3 is CAWNPQGRGEKLFF. The CDR3 DNA reads TGTGCCTGGAACCCCCAGGGGCGCGGTGAAAAACTGTTTTTT.

This chain joins TRBV5-6 and TRBJ2-3; 12 bases align to TRBD2. There are 17 residues in the CDR3. Trimming cost V 0 bases and J 5 bases; bases outside gene matches: 7. Looked up from germline, CDR1 is SGHDT and CDR2 is YYEEEE. CDR3 residues: CASSLARLAGEVDTQYF. The CDR3 DNA reads TGTGCCAGCAGCTTGGCTCGACTAGCGGGAGAGGTAGATACGCAGTATTTT.

The chain employs TRBV9 and TRBJ2-1; tentatively, D is TRBD2 (5 bases). Trimming took 4 bases from V and 7 from J, leaving 18 bases between them. CDR1 and CDR2 (germline): SGDLS, YYNGEE. The CDR3 has 15 amino acids. The CDR3 protein is CASSTRDRRQNEQFF. The CDR3 coding sequence is TGTGCCAGCAGCACCCGGGATCGAAGGCAAAATGAGCAGTTCTTC.